This T cell receptor beta chain was found in a study of identical twins. The donors were all healthy and Caucasian. Each CDR3 protein is one row after TCRdb ran MiXCR on the 5' RACE reads. This sample carries 500,000 to 600,000 distinct CDR3 sequences, roughly a fifth of them seen once, and the ten largest clones take around 0.91%. Whole-study results and caveats: Out-of-frame alpha sequences shared between twins exhibited an excess of low generation probability.

A few counts support this clonotype. No antigen is known for it. Germline values: CDR1 DFQATT, CDR2 SNEGSKA (reference sequence). The CDR3 sequence is 14 residues long. The germline V and J ends were trimmed by 3 bases and 1 base, with 12 bases remaining between them. These data were also reused for a study on T cells expressing NK-cell markers. From that paper: Clones of NKG2C+ T cells that had expanded were of unclear HCMV specificity.

This receptor was taken from a woman aged 18-29 years in good health. The genes are TRBV20-1 and TRBJ2-5, with D maybe TRBD1 (5 bases). Material for sequencing was CD4+ T cells sorted from blood. The CDR3 spells CSASPGSGQETQYF. In nucleotides, the CDR3 is TGCAGTGCTAGCCCAGGGTCGGGCCAAGAGACCCAGTACTTC.